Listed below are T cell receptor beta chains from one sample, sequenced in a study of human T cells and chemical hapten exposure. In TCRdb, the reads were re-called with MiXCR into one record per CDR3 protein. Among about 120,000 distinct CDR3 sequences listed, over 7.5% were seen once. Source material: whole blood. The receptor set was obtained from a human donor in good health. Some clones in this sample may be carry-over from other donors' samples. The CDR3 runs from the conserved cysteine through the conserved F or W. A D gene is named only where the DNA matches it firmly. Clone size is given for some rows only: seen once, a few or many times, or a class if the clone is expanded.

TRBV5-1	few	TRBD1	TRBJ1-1	CASSRNNQGATEAFF
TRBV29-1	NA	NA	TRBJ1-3	CSVGSPGNTIYF
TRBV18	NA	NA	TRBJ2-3	CASSPPSAFSTDTQYF
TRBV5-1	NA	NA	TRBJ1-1	CASSLSRVDTEAFF
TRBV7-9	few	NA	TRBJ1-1	CASSFAAGTGRNTEAFF
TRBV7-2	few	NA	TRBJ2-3	CASSLDTDTQYF
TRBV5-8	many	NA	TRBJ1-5	CASSSPGWRGSNQPQHF
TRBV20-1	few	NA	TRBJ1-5	CSALLQGGQPQHF
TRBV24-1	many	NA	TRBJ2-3	CATSDLLQGGDTDTQYF
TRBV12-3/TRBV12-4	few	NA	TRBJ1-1	CASTQQNTEAFF
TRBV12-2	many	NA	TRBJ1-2	CASCGVMGNYGYTF
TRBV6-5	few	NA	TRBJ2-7	CASRAGVSVYEQYF
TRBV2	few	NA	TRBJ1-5	CASTWTVNQPQHF
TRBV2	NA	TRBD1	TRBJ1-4	CASSEDRGRGYEKLFF
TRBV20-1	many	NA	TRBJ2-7	CSARDSPAYEQYF
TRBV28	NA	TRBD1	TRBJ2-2	CAGSERQGHTGELFF
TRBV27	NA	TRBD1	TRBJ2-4	CASSLGGQGATKNIQYF
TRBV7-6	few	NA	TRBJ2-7	CASSSERTTGLHEQYF
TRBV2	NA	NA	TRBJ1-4	CASQIAGMGNEKLFF
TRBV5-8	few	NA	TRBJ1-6	CASSTRMSSYNSPLHF
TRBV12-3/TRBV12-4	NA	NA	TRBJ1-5	CASSSMPRSNQPQHF
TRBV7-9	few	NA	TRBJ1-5	CASSLVRGGRNQPQHF
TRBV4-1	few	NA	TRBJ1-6	CASSQDRQSSYNSPLHF
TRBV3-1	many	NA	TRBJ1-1	CASSQGANTEAFF
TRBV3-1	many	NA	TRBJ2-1	CASSEARQSLYNEQFF
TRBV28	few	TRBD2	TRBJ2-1	CASSSPWLAGPRGQFF
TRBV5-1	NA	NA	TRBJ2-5	CASSLAWWRGVETQYF
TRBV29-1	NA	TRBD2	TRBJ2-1	CSVERTSVYNEQFF
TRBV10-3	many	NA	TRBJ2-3	CATMEGGVDTQYF
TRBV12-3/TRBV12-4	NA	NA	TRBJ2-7	CASSSGSGEQYF
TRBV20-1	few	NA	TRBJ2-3	CSARDQGQAQYF
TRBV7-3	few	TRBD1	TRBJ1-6	CASSTGLGSPLHF
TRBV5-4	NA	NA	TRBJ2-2	CTSSLASRENRYGELFF
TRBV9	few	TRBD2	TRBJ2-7	CASSVSGGAKEQYF
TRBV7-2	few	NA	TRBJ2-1	CASSFAGGRNEQFF
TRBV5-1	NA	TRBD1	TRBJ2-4	CASSLADRADVAKNIQYF
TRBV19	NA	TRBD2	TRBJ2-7	CASSVSSGTSGGDEQYF
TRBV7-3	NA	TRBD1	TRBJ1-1	CASSPLQGGTEAFF
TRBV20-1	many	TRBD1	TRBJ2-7	CSATPLTGPYEQYF
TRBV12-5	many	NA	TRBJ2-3	CASGLAGGGPKKDTQYF
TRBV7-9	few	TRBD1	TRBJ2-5	CASSLVHGQGRGETQYF
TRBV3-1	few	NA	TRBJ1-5	CASSQDGNQPQHF
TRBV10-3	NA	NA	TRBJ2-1	CAISEGRVDEQFF
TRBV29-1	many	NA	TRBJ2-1	CSVYRAPLGEQFF
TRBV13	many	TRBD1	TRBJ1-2	CASSYGQGFNYGYTF
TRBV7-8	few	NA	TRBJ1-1	CASSVLGGLNTEAFF
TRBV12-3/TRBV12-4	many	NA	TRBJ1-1	CASSLDMGSGDFTEAFF
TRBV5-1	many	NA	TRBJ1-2	CASSWLGQGLYGYTF
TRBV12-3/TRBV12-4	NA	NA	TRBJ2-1	CASSLDTPDNEQFF
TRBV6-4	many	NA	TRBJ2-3	CASSDGSGSTDTQYF
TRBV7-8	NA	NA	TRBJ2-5	CASSRRTDFQETQYF
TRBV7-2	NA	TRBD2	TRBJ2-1	CASSLWVSGGAEQFF